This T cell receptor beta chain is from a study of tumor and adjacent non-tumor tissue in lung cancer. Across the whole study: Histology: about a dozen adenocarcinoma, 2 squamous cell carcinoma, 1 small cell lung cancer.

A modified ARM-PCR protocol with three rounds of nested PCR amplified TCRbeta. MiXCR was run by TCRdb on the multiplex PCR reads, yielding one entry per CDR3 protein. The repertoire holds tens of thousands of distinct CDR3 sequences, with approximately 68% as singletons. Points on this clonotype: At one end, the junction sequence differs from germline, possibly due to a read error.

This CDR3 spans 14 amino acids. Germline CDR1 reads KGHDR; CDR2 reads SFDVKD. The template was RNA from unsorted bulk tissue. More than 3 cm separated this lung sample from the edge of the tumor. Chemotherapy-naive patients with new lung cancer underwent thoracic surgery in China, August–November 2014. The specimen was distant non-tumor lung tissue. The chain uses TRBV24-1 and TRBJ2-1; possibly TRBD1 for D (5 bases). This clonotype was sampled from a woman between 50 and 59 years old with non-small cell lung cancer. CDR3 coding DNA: TGTGCCTCCAGCACCAGGCAGGGATACAATGAGCAGTTCTTC. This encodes CASSTRQGYNEQFF.